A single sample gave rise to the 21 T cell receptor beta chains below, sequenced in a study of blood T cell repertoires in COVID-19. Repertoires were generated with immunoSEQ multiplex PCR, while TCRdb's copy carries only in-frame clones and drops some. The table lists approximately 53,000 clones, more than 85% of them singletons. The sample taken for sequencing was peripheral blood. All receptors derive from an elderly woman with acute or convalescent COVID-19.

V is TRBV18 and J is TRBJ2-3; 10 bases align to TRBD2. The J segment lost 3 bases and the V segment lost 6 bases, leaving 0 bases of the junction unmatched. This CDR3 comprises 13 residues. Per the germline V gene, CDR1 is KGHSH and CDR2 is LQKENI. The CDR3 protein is CASSTSGTDTQYF. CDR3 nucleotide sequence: TGTGCCAGCTCGACTAGCGGGACAGATACGCAGTATTTT.

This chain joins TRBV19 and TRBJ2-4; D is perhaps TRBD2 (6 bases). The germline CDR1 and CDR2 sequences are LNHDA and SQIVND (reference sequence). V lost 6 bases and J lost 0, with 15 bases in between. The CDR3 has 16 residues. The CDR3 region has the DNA TGTGCCAGTAGACCAGGGCAGGGACTAGCCAAAAACATTCAGTACTTC. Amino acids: CASRPGQGLAKNIQYF.

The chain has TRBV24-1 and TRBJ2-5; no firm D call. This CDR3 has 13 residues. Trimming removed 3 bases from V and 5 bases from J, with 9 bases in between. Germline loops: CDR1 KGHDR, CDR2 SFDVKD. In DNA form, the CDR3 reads TGTGCCACCAGTGATCCGGTCAGGGAGACCCAGTACTTC. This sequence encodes CATSDPVRETQYF.

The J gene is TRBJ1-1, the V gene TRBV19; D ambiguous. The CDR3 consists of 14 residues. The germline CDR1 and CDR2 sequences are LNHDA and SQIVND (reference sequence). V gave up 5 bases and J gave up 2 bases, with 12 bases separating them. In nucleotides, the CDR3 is TGTGCCAGTAGTTTCGCGGGGAGAAACACTGAAGCTTTCTTT. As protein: CASSFAGRNTEAFF.

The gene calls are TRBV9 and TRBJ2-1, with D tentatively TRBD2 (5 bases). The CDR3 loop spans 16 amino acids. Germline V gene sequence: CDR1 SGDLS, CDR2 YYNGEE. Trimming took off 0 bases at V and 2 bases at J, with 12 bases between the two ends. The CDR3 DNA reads TGTGCCAGCAGCGTAGCCGGGGTCACGACCTACAATGAGCAGTTCTTC. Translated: CASSVAGVTTYNEQFF. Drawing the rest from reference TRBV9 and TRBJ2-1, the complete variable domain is DSGVTQTPKHLITATGQRVTLRCSPRSGDLSVYWYQQSLDQGLQFLIQYYNGEERAKGNILERFSAQQFPDLHSELNLSSLELGDSALYFCASSVAGVTTYNEQFFGPGTRLTVL.

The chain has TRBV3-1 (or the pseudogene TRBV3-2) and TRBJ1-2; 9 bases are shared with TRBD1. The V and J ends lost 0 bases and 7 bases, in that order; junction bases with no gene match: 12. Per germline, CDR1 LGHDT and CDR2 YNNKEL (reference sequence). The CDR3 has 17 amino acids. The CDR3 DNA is TGTGCCAGCAGCCAAGAGACTGCCCCACAGGGGGCGCGTGGCTACACCTTC. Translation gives CASSQETAPQGARGYTF.

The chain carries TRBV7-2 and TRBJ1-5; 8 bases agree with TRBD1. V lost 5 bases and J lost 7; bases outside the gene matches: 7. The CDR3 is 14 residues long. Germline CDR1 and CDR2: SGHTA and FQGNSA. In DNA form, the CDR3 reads TGTGCCAGCAGCCTAGGGCAGGGGGCCCAGCCCCAGCATTTT. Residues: CASSLGQGAQPQHF.

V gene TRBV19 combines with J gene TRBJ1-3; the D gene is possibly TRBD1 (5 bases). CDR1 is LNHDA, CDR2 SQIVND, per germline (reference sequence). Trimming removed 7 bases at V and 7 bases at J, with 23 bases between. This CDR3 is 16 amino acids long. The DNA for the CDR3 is TGTGCCAGTACAAGAACCGGGACGCGGGCGGGGAACACCATATATTTT. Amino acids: CASTRTGTRAGNTIYF.

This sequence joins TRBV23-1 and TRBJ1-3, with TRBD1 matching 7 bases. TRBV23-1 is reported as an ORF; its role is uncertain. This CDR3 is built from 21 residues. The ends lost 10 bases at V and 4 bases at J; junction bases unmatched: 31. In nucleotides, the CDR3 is TGCGCCATATCAGTACCCTACAGCGGACAAAATAGACAGGGAAAAGGAAACACCATATATTTT. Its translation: CAISVPYSGQNRQGKGNTIYF.

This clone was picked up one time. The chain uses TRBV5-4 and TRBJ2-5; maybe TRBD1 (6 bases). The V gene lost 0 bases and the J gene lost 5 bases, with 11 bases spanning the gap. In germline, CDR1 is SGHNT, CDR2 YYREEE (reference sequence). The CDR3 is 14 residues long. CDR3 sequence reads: CASSLDRVVETQYF. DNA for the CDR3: TGTGCCAGCAGCTTGGACAGGGTTGTCGAGACCCAGTACTTC. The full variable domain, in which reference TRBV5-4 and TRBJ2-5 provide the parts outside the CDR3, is ETGVTQSPTHLIKTRGQQVTLRCSSQSGHNTVSWYQQALGQGPQFIFQYYREEENGRGNFPPRFSGLQFPNYSSELNVNALELDDSALYLCASSLDRVVETQYFGPGTRLLVL.

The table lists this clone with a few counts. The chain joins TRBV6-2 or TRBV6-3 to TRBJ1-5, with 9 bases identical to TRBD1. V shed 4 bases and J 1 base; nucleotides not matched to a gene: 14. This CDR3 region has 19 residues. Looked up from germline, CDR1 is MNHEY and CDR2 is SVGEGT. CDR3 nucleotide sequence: TGTGCCAGCAGTTTGCGCCCGGGACAGGGATTTTTGAGCAATCAGCCCCAGCATTTT. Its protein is CASSLRPGQGFLSNQPQHF.

CDR3 in DNA: TGTGCCATCAGTGGGGGCGGGAAAAACTCCTACGAGCAGTACTTC. It yields the protein CAISGGGKNSYEQYF. The V and J genes are TRBV10-3 and TRBJ2-7; possible D gene TRBD2, 6 bases. The ends were cut back, 4 bases at V and 0 bases at J, with 13 bases in the middle. This CDR3 spans 15 amino acids. The germline V gene encodes CDR1 ENHRY and CDR2 SYGVKD.

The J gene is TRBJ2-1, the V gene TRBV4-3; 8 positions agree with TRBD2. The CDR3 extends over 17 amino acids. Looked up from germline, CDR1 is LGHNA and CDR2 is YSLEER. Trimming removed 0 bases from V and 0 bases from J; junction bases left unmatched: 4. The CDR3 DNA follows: TGCGCCAGCAGCCAAGATCCGAGCGGGAGCTCCTACAATGAGCAGTTCTTC. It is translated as CASSQDPSGSSYNEQFF.

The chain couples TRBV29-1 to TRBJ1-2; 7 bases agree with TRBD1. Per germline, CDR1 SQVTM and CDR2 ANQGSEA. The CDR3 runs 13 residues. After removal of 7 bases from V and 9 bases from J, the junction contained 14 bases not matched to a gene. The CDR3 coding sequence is TGCAGCGCGCTCCAGGGGGAGGAATATCGCTACACCTTC. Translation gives CSALQGEEYRYTF.

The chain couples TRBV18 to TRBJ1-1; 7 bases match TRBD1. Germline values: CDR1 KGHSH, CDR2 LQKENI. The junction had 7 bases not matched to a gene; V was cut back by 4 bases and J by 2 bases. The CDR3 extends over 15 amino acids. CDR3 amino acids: CASSQLTGTNTEAFF. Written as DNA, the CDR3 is TGTGCCAGCTCACAGCTGACAGGGACAAACACTGAAGCTTTCTTT.

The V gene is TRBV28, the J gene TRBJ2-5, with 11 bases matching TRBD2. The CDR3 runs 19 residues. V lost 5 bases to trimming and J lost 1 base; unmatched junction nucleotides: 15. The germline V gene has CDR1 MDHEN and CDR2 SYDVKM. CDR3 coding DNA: TGTGCCAGCAGTCCCTCGGGGACTAGCGGAAGAGGGGCCCAAGAGACCCAGTACTTC. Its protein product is CASSPSGTSGRGAQETQYF.

The CDR3 coding sequence is TGTGCCAGCAGCTTAGCGCGGCTAGCGTCGTACAATGAGCAGTTCTTC. This gives the protein CASSLARLASYNEQFF. This chain links TRBV7-9 with TRBJ2-1; tentatively, D is TRBD2 (6 bases). V was pared by 0 bases and J by 4 bases, with 13 bases between. Germline V gives CDR1 SEHNR, CDR2 FQNEAQ (reference sequence). The CDR3 runs 16 residues. Based on the CDR3 plus reference TRBV7-9 and TRBJ2-1, the full variable domain is DTGVSQNPRHKITKRGQNVTFRCDPISEHNRLYWYRQTLGQGPEFLTYFQNEAQLEKSRLLSDRFSAERPKGSFSTLEIQRTEQGDSAMYLCASSLARLASYNEQFFGPGTRLTVL.

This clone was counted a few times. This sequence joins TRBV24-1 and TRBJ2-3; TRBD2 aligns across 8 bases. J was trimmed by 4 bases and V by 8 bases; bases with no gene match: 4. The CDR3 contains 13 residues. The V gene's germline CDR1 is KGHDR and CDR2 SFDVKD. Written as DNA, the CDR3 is TGTGCCACCACGGGAGGGACCTCAGATACGCAGTATTTT. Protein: CATTGGTSDTQYF.

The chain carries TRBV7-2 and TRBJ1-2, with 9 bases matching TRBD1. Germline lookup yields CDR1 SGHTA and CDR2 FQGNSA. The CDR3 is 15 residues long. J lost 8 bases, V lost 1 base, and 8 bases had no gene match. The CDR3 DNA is TGTGCCAGCAGCTTAGGGGGACAGGGACGGAGCGGCTACACCTTC. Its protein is CASSLGGQGRSGYTF. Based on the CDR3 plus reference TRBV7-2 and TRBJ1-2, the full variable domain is GAGVSQSPSNKVTEKGKDVELRCDPISGHTALYWYRQSLGQGLEFLIYFQGNSAPDKSGLPSDRFSAERTGGSVSTLTIQRTQQEDSAVYLCASSLGGQGRSGYTFGSGTRLTVV.

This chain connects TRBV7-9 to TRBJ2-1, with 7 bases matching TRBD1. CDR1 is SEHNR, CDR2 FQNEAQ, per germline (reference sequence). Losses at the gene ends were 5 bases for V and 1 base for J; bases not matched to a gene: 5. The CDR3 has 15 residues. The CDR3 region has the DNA TGTGCCAGCAGCCCGACAGGGAATTCCTACAATGAGCAGTTCTTC. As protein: CASSPTGNSYNEQFF.

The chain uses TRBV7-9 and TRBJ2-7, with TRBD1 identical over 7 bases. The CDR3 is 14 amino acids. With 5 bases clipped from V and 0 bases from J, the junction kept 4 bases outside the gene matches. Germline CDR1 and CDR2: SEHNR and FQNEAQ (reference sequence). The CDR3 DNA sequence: TGTGCCAGCAGCGCACCAGGGGGCTCCTACGAGCAGTACTTC. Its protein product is CASSAPGGSYEQYF. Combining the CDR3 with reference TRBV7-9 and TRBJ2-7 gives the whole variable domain DTGVSQNPRHKITKRGQNVTFRCDPISEHNRLYWYRQTLGQGPEFLTYFQNEAQLEKSRLLSDRFSAERPKGSFSTLEIQRTEQGDSAMYLCASSAPGGSYEQYFGPGTRLTVT.